Shown below are 5 T cell receptor beta chains from a single sample sequenced in a study of T-cell memory formation after mild COVID-19 (dated by TCRdb to the early 2020s). Library generation was performed with 5' RACE. This sample was sequenced with an Illumina NovaSeq 6000. TCRdb handled the public reads itself, with Q25 trimming in fastp and clone calling in MiXCR, and kept productive beta chains. Under each unique CDR3 protein, matching rows form one entry showing the most common genes and DNA. The sample has fewer than 350,000 distinct CDR3 sequences on record, 8.2% of them singletons. The top ten clonotypes cover roughly 23% of the sample. Sequencing was done on a sample of PBMCs or a T cell subset sorted from them (not recorded which). The receptor source for this set is a man aged 18 to 30 who had mild COVID-19 (a few samples of this study predate the infection). The sample titles of this study are shuffled in the database, so cell type and time point are left out; the donor was told from shared clones.

This clonotype has just a few counts. The chain links TRBV4-1 to TRBJ2-7; D not certain. Germline V gene lookup returns CDR1 MGHRA and CDR2 YSYEKL. The CDR3 is made up of 14 amino acids. Trimming pared 0 bases from V and 3 bases from J, leaving 9 bases between. CDR3 loop: CASSQESRIYEQYV. DNA for the CDR3: TGCGCCAGCAGCCAAGAGTCACGGATCTACGAGCAGTACGTC.

The chain is built from TRBV11-2 and TRBJ2-7; TRBD1 aligns across 8 bases. J was trimmed by 3 bases and V by 6 bases; bases with no gene match: 7. CDR3 length: 14 residues. Germline V gene lookup returns CDR1 SGHAT and CDR2 FQNNGV. The CDR3 region is CASSRQGTSYEQYF. In DNA form, the CDR3 reads TGTGCCAGCAGTAGACAGGGGACAAGCTACGAGCAGTACTTC.

The V and J genes are TRBV7-2 and TRBJ2-5; D is possibly TRBD2 (7 bases). The CDR3 totals 15 residues. V lost 0 bases, J lost 5 bases, and 13 bases lay in between. From germline, CDR1 is SGHTA and CDR2 FQGNSA. CDR3 in DNA: TGTGCCAGCAGCTTAGCGGGAGGGGGTACGGAGACCCAGTACTTC. This sequence encodes CASSLAGGGTETQYF.

This sequence joins TRBV7-9 and TRBJ2-3; no firm D call. The CDR3 is 13 amino acids. Trimming shortened V by 6 bases and J by 6 bases, and 13 bases separated the two germline ends. The germline gives CDR1 SEHNR, CDR2 FQNEAQ (reference sequence). CDR3 sequence (DNA): TGTGCCAGCAGGATAGGTTATCCGGATACGCAGTATTTT. Translated: CASRIGYPDTQYF.

A few counts support this clonotype. The rearrangement joins TRBV9 to TRBJ2-5; 16 bases are a match to TRBD2. In germline, CDR1 is SGDLS, CDR2 YYNGEE. The length of the CDR3 is 19 residues. V dropped 5 bases and J dropped 4; count of bases not matched to a gene: 14. The CDR3 sequence is CASRDFVGTSGGARETQYF. The CDR3 DNA follows: TGTGCCAGCAGAGACTTTGTTGGGACTAGCGGGGGGGCTCGAGAGACCCAGTACTTC.